This TCR beta chain was obtained from a study of Ad26.COV2.S vaccination and SARS-CoV-2 variants. TCRdb's table, derived via immunoSEQ multiplex PCR, lists solely in-frame clones and lacks some. The data contain a few hundred thousand clones, approximately 90% of them singletons. Between the trimmed V and J ends, which lost 3 bases and 4 bases, there was a span of 15 bases. The CDR3 totals 15 residues. Germline V CDR1 and CDR2: SEHNR, FQNEAQ (reference sequence). To note about this clone: No antigen is known for it.

Treatment specified: around 19 received Ad26.COV2.S at low or high dose, single or two shots; about 5 received placebo; per-sample allocation not given. At day 63 after the first vaccine or placebo injection, samples were drawn. Findings of the study overall: In TCR breadth and depth analyses, total T cell responses may have been underestimated.

The source material was peripheral blood, sampled in a trial of Ad26.COV2.S vaccine versus placebo. This chain links TRBV7-9 with TRBJ2-5; TRBD2 is a possible D gene (6 bases). The receptor was isolated from a person between 18 and 60 years old who received the Ad26.COV2.S COVID-19 vaccine or a placebo. The DNA for the CDR3 is TGTGCCAGCAGCTTCCGCGGGATGGGGTCAGAGACCCAGTACTTC. This gives the protein CASSFRGMGSETQYF.